This T cell receptor (beta chain) comes out of a study of blood T cell repertoires in COVID-19. Study summary: The United States, Italy and Spain supplied acute and convalescent COVID-19 samples. T cells, B-cell-depleted T cells, or PBMCs provided the cDNA or gDNA that served as material.

Per the authors' pipeline: Nucleated cell number was recorded as an estimate derived from reference gene primer amplification. This table comes from immunoSEQ multiplex PCR, and its TCRdb copy is limited to in-frame clones, with some not included. The V and J calls and clone size are taken from that table; D and trimming were inferred from the DNA. The profile covers roughly 50,000 clones, with around 90% appearing a single time and roughly 20% taken by the ten largest. CDR1 SGHTA and CDR2 FQGNSA come from the germline V gene. The CDR3 contains 14 residues. The junction had 5 bases not matched to a gene; V was cut back by 5 bases and J by 4 bases.

This TCR was recovered from a human donor in a cohort sampled during active COVID-19. The sequencing input was peripheral blood. V usage is TRBV7-2 and J usage is TRBJ2-7; 10 nucleotides line up with TRBD1. In DNA, the CDR3 is TGTGCCAGCAGCCCCGACAGGGGGCAATACGAGCAGTACTTC. Translation: CASSPDRGQYEQYF.